The rows below give T cell receptor beta chains drawn from one sample of a study of T cell responses to AZD1222 COVID-19 vaccine. Assay used: immunoSEQ multiplex PCR; TCRdb lists only in-frame clones, some missing. The table includes about 130,000 clones, around 94% detected once. Sequenced material: peripheral blood, taken on day 0 of AZD1222 vaccination. These receptors came from an adult in good health. Each CDR3 is given with its conserved first and last residue. A D gene is named only where the DNA matches it firmly. Size values are once, few and many counts, or a class for expanded clones, and some rows have none.

NA	NA	TRBV6-5	TRBJ1-1	CASSPRVGYTEAFF	TGTGCCAGCAGTCCCAGGGTGGGGTACACTGAAGCTTTCTTT
NA	NA	TRBV7-9	TRBJ1-2	CASSSGTGRSPAGYTF	TGTGCCAGCAGCAGCGGTACCGGACGGAGTCCCGCTGGCTACACCTTC
NA	NA	TRBV12-3/TRBV12-4	TRBJ1-2	CASSPLGVGYTF	TGTGCCAGCAGCCCCTTAGGGGTTGGCTACACCTTC
NA	NA	TRBV9	TRBJ1-3	CASSGGSGNTIYF	TGTGCCAGCAGCGGCGGGTCTGGAAACACCATATATTTT
NA	NA	TRBV18	TRBJ1-2	CASSPAVGMDGYTF	TGTGCCAGCTCACCGGCAGTCGGGATGGATGGCTACACCTTC
NA	NA	TRBV7-6	TRBJ2-3	CASSLVRGTGVLDTQYF	TGTGCCAGCAGCTTAGTCCGTGGTACGGGAGTGTTAGATACGCAGTATTTT
NA	NA	TRBV27	TRBJ2-5	CASSSVTETQYF	TGTGCCAGCAGTTCGGTCACAGAGACCCAGTACTTC
NA	NA	TRBV28	TRBJ1-2	CASSLAGYGYTF	TGTGCCAGCAGTTTAGCAGGTTATGGCTACACCTTC
NA	NA	TRBV19	TRBJ1-2	CASRTGSSNYGYTF	TGTGCCAGTAGGACTGGGTCCTCTAACTATGGCTACACCTTC
NA	NA	TRBV19	TRBJ1-1	CASRTGGAEAFF	TGTGCCAGTAGGACGGGGGGGGCTGAAGCTTTCTTT
NA	TRBD2	TRBV18	TRBJ2-1	CASSSSLAGGNEQFF	TGTGCCAGCTCATCCTCACTAGCGGGAGGGAATGAGCAGTTCTTC
once	NA	TRBV5-1	TRBJ2-2	CASSLAGYLVEGDTGELFF	TGCGCCAGCAGCTTGGCAGGCTATTTAGTCGAAGGAGACACCGGGGAGCTGTTTTTT
NA	TRBD1	TRBV13	TRBJ2-3	CASSLVGQGDTDTQYF	TGTGCCAGCAGCTTAGTCGGACAGGGGGACACAGATACGCAGTATTTT
NA	NA	TRBV30	TRBJ1-1	CAWSVLKGHPSFRPEAFF	TGTGCCTGGAGTGTACTTAAGGGGCACCCTTCCTTTAGACCTGAAGCTTTCTTT
NA	NA	TRBV12-3/TRBV12-4	TRBJ2-3	CASRPTTDTQYF	TGTGCCAGCAGGCCCACCACAGATACGCAGTATTTT
NA	NA	TRBV5-6	TRBJ1-1	CASSLNTEAFF	TGTGCCAGCAGCTTGAACACTGAAGCTTTCTTT